Listed here are 32 T cell receptor beta chains from one sample, sequenced in a study of T cell changes during pregnancy in multiple sclerosis. Data came from immunoSEQ multiplex PCR; TCRdb stores just in-frame clones and leaves some out. The sample records about 52,000 clones, around nine tenths being singletons. The source material was CD4+ T cells from peripheral blood mononuclear cells, sampled before pregnancy. Receptors were obtained from a female donor with multiple sclerosis, enrolled in a pregnancy study.

The chain employs TRBV5-1 and TRBJ2-1; 8 nucleotides align to TRBD2. V lost 3 bases and J lost 12; bases outside the gene matches: 11. This CDR3 region has 14 residues. CDR1 and CDR2 (germline): SGHRS, YFSETQ. This chain's CDR3 is CASSYSGDTAGQFF. The CDR3 nucleotides are TGCGCCAGCAGCTATAGCGGGGATACCGCGGGGCAGTTCTTC.

The CDR3 is CASSRDRENTEAFF. The DNA for the CDR3 is TGTGCCAGTAGTCGGGACAGGGAGAACACTGAAGCTTTCTTT. The chain carries TRBV19 and TRBJ1-1; TRBD1 agrees at 9 bases. CDR1 and CDR2 from the germline V gene are LNHDA and SQIVND (reference sequence). The length of the CDR3 is 14 residues. The junction had 2 bases not matched to a gene; V was cut back by 5 bases and J by 1 base.

The J gene is TRBJ2-3, the V gene TRBV7-9; TRBD2 agrees at 7 bases. CDR3 size: 16 residues. The germline CDR1 and CDR2 sequences are SEHNR and FQNEAQ (reference sequence). The ends lost 5 bases at V and 2 bases at J; junction bases unmatched: 10. The CDR3 sequence is CASSRSREGLTDTQYF. CDR3 DNA: TGTGCCAGCAGCAGGTCCAGGGAGGGACTCACAGATACGCAGTATTTT.

The rearrangement joins TRBV28 to TRBJ2-7; no reliable D call. V was pared by 3 bases and J by 5 bases, with 14 bases between. From germline, CDR1 is MDHEN and CDR2 SYDVKM. CDR3 length equals 14 residues. As DNA, the CDR3 is TGTGCCAGCAGTTTTGGTGGTCCCAGGAACGAGCAGTACTTC. Translated: CASSFGGPRNEQYF.

The chain uses TRBV10-3 and TRBJ2-1; the match to TRBD2 covers 12 bases. Germline trimming cut 3 bases from V and 4 bases from J; bases unmatched to any gene: 4. The CDR3 is made up of 16 amino acids. Germline V gene sequence: CDR1 ENHRY, CDR2 SYGVKD. The CDR3 loop reads CAISDPGLAGYNEQFF. CDR3 nucleotide sequence: TGTGCCATCAGTGATCCTGGACTAGCGGGGTACAATGAGCAGTTCTTC.

This clone was recorded once. The chain carries TRBV11-3 and TRBJ2-1; 9 nucleotides match TRBD2. CDR1 and CDR2 from the germline V gene are SGHNT and YENEEA. The V and J ends lost 1 base and 5 bases, in that order; junction bases with no gene match: 3. The CDR3 has 15 residues. The CDR3 region is CASSLGRLADNEQFF. CDR3 sequence (DNA): TGTGCCAGCAGCTTAGGCAGACTAGCGGACAATGAGCAGTTCTTC.

This clone was observed a few times. The chain is built from TRBV5-1 and TRBJ1-1; perhaps TRBD1 as D (6 bases). V dropped 5 bases and J dropped 1 base, with 9 bases sitting between them. The CDR3 covers 13 residues. CDR1 SGHRS and CDR2 YFSETQ come from the germline V gene. DNA for the CDR3: TGCGCCAGCAGTCCACAGGGGAACACTGAAGCTTTCTTT. Translation gives CASSPQGNTEAFF.

The V gene is TRBV4-2, the J gene TRBJ2-7; TRBD2 is a possible D gene (5 bases). V lost 2 bases, J lost 0 bases, and 14 bases lay in between. The germline V gene has CDR1 LGHNA and CDR2 YNFKEQ. The CDR3 covers 16 residues. The CDR3 DNA is TGTGCCAGCAGCCAATTTCAGAGCGGAGCCTCCTACGAGCAGTACTTC. The encoded protein is CASSQFQSGASYEQYF.

The rearrangement joins TRBV2 to TRBJ1-1, with D hard to call. Germline values: CDR1 SNHLY, CDR2 FYNNEI. CDR3 size: 11 residues. V shed 7 bases and J shed 7 bases, with 10 bases lying between them. CDR3 bases: TGTGCCAGCATCCGACGGGGTGAAGCTTTCTTT. Translated: CASIRRGEAFF.

The chain couples TRBV19 to TRBJ1-2, with 9 bases matching TRBD1. Germline V gene sequence: CDR1 LNHDA, CDR2 SQIVND (reference sequence). There are 16 residues in the CDR3. Germline trimming cut 3 bases from V and 2 bases from J; bases unmatched to any gene: 7. CDR3 bases: TGTGCCAGTAGTATGCGATCGGGACAGGGAAACTATGGCTACACCTTC. Its protein is CASSMRSGQGNYGYTF.

The gene calls are TRBV18 and TRBJ2-2, with D tentatively TRBD1 (6 bases). The CDR3 loop spans 15 amino acids. The germline gives CDR1 KGHSH, CDR2 LQKENI. Between the trimmed V and J ends, which lost 5 bases and 0 bases, there was a span of 10 bases. In DNA, the CDR3 is TGTGCCAGCTCATACAGGGAGACGAACACCGGGGAGCTGTTTTTT. This sequence encodes CASSYRETNTGELFF. Filled out from reference TRBV18 and TRBJ2-2, the complete variable domain reads NAGVMQNPRHLVRRRGQEARLRCSPMKGHSHVYWYRQLPEEGLKFMVYLQKENIIDESGMPKERFSAEFPKEGPSILRIQQVVRGDSAAYFCASSYRETNTGELFFGEGSRLTVL.

The chain recombines TRBV6-6 with TRBJ2-7, with D perhaps matching TRBD1 (6 bases). The V and J ends lost 6 bases and 2 bases respectively, with 17 bases between them. The CDR3 sequence is 15 residues long. CDR1 is MNHNY, CDR2 SVGAGI, per germline (reference sequence). The CDR3 loop is CASRQGQIRAYEQYF. In DNA, the CDR3 is TGTGCCAGCAGGCAAGGACAGATTAGGGCCTACGAGCAGTACTTC.

The chain combines TRBV6-1 with TRBJ2-7; no clear D. Germline CDR1 MNHNS, CDR2 SASEGT. V was pared by 5 bases and J by 2 bases, with 10 bases between. The CDR3 runs to 13 residues. For the CDR3, the DNA is TGTGCCAGCAGTTCTACAGCAACCTACGAGCAGTACTTC. It yields the protein CASSSTATYEQYF.

The CDR3: CASSNPGTGGFGYTF. As DNA, the CDR3 is TGTGCCAGCTCAAACCCCGGGACAGGGGGCTTTGGCTACACCTTC. The gene calls are TRBV18 and TRBJ1-2; TRBD1 aligns across 12 bases. This CDR3 spans 15 amino acids. CDR1 and CDR2 from the germline V gene are KGHSH and LQKENI. V trimming: 5 bases; J trimming: 7 bases; junction bases outside the gene matches: 8. The full variable domain, its missing parts supplied by reference TRBV18 and TRBJ1-2, is NAGVMQNPRHLVRRRGQEARLRCSPMKGHSHVYWYRQLPEEGLKFMVYLQKENIIDESGMPKERFSAEFPKEGPSILRIQQVVRGDSAAYFCASSNPGTGGFGYTFGSGTRLTVV.

This chain uses TRBV19 with TRBJ2-7; D is perhaps TRBD2 (6 bases). The CDR3 extends over 12 amino acids. Trimming left V 6 bases short and J 6 bases short, with 12 bases between. Germline values: CDR1 LNHDA, CDR2 SQIVND (reference sequence). The CDR3: CASSMRDAEQYF. The CDR3 DNA follows: TGTGCCAGTAGCATGCGGGACGCCGAGCAGTACTTC.

This clone was counted a single time. The chain employs TRBV7-6 and TRBJ2-2; D perhaps matches TRBD1 (5 bases). There are 15 residues in the CDR3. Germline V gene data show CDR1 as SGHVS and CDR2 as FNYEAQ. Trimming stripped 2 bases from V and 6 bases from J, with 13 bases between. The chain's CDR3 is CASSLSASGPGELFF. CDR3 bases: TGTGCCAGCAGCTTATCAGCGTCAGGGCCCGGGGAGCTGTTTTTT.

The CDR3 bases are TGCGCCAGCAGCTTGGCGAGCTCTGGAAACACCATATATTTT. As protein: CASSLASSGNTIYF. The chain joins TRBV5-1 to TRBJ1-3; D unclear. CDR3 length: 14 residues. CDR1 and CDR2 (germline): SGHRS, YFSETQ. The V end was cut by 0 bases, the J end by 0 bases, with 4 bases between. The full variable domain, its missing parts supplied by reference TRBV5-1 and TRBJ1-3, is KAGVTQTPRYLIKTRGQQVTLSCSPISGHRSVSWYQQTPGQGLQFLFEYFSETQRNKGNFPGRFSGRQFSNSRSEMNVSTLELGDSALYLCASSLASSGNTIYFGEGSWLTVV.

The V gene is TRBV10-3, the J gene TRBJ1-1; D is unclear. The CDR3 covers 13 residues. V was trimmed by 3 bases and J by 7 bases, leaving 12 bases between them. CDR1 is ENHRY and CDR2 is SYGVKD in the germline V gene. The CDR3 here is CAISDGSGLEAFF. The CDR3 DNA sequence: TGTGCCATCAGTGATGGCAGTGGACTTGAAGCTTTCTTT.

The V and J genes are TRBV18 and TRBJ2-1, with 8 bases identical to TRBD2. The CDR3 contains 16 residues. From germline, CDR1 is KGHSH and CDR2 LQKENI. V shed 1 base, J shed 5 bases, and the junction held 7 bases outside the gene matches. The DNA for the CDR3 is TGTGCCAGCTCACCACTCCTAGCGGGTAGAGACAATGAGCAGTTCTTC. The encoded protein is CASSPLLAGRDNEQFF.

This chain connects TRBV20-1 to TRBJ2-7; D gene ambiguous. CDR1 is DFQATT and CDR2 is SNEGSKA in the germline V gene (reference sequence). V was cut by 0 bases and J by 6 bases, with 6 bases left in between. This CDR3 is 11 amino acids long. CDR3 region: CSARDWAEQYF. CDR3 DNA sequence: TGCAGTGCTAGAGATTGGGCCGAGCAGTACTTC.

V and J are TRBV5-1 and TRBJ2-7; TRBD1 matches 7 bases. V lost 4 bases, J lost 4 bases, and 2 bases stayed unmatched. This CDR3 spans 12 amino acids. Germline V gene data show CDR1 as SGHRS and CDR2 as YFSETQ. The CDR3 coding sequence is TGCGCCAGCAGCGGGACAGAGTACGAGCAGTACTTC. This gives the protein CASSGTEYEQYF.

The V call is TRBV7-6, the J call TRBJ2-5; 12 bases agree with TRBD1. Per the germline V gene, CDR1 is SGHVS and CDR2 is FNYEAQ. The length of the CDR3 is 16 residues. V trimming: 4 bases; J trimming: 5 bases; junction bases outside the gene matches: 8. Written as DNA, the CDR3 is TGTGCCAGCAGCTCCTGGGGGACAGGGGGCGGTGAGACCCAGTACTTC. Its translation: CASSSWGTGGGETQYF.

The chain couples TRBV5-1 to TRBJ2-2, with D possibly being TRBD1 (6 bases). Trimming removed 5 bases at V and 3 bases at J, with 11 bases between. The CDR3 is 14 residues long. The germline gives CDR1 SGHRS, CDR2 YFSETQ. In DNA form, the CDR3 reads TGCGCCAGCAGGAAGGGGGATTACACCGGGGAGCTGTTTTTT. The encoded protein is CASRKGDYTGELFF.

J is TRBJ2-7 and V is TRBV6-1, with D maybe TRBD2 (7 bases). V was trimmed by 1 base and J by 3 bases, leaving 16 bases between them. This CDR3 spans 16 amino acids. Germline CDR1 is MNHNS and CDR2 is SASEGT. DNA of the CDR3: TGTGCCAGCAGTGAAGAAAAAGGGGGGGGAGGCTACGAGCAGTACTTC. It codes for CASSEEKGGGGYEQYF.

This rearrangement joins TRBV19 to TRBJ1-4, with TRBD1 matching over 12 bases. Germline trimming cut 8 bases from V and 7 bases from J; bases unmatched to any gene: 11. CDR1 is LNHDA, CDR2 SQIVND, per germline (reference sequence). The CDR3 covers 16 residues. CDR3 nucleotides: TGTGCCAGTCGACCGGGACAGGGGGCATCTGTTGAAAAACTGTTTTTT. This translates into CASRPGQGASVEKLFF.

The gene calls are TRBV5-1 and TRBJ1-1, with a tentative D call TRBD1 (5 bases). Germline V lookup: CDR1 SGHRS, CDR2 YFSETQ. This CDR3 has 14 residues. Trimming stripped 7 bases from V and 3 bases from J, with 16 bases between. The CDR3 nucleotides read TGCGCCAGCTCCTCAGGGTATATGGACACTGAAGCTTTCTTT. Its translation is CASSSGYMDTEAFF.

The chain combines TRBV7-2 with TRBJ1-2; 7 bases line up with TRBD1. The CDR3 loop spans 13 amino acids. Germline lookup yields CDR1 SGHTA and CDR2 FQGNSA. J gave up 6 bases and V 3 bases, and 4 bases lay outside the gene matches. Written as DNA, the CDR3 is TGTGCCAGCAGCTTGACAGGGCTCGATGGCTACACCTTC. Its protein product is CASSLTGLDGYTF.

This sequence joins TRBV30 and TRBJ1-1; D not certain. CDR3 length: 14 residues. Trimming cost V 0 bases and J 2 bases, with 10 bases left between them. CDR1 and CDR2 from the germline V gene are GTSNPN and SVGIG (reference sequence). CDR3 sequence reads: CAWSVRGFNTEAFF. The CDR3 region has the DNA TGTGCCTGGAGTGTACGGGGATTCAACACTGAAGCTTTCTTT.

The genes are TRBV5-1 and TRBJ2-5; no clear D gene. V was trimmed by 5 bases and J by 2 bases, leaving 10 bases between them. Germline values: CDR1 SGHRS, CDR2 YFSETQ. The CDR3 runs 13 residues. This CDR3 is CASSSYGQETQYF. CDR3 bases: TGCGCCAGCAGTAGCTATGGGCAAGAGACCCAGTACTTC. Filled out from reference TRBV5-1 and TRBJ2-5, the complete variable domain reads KAGVTQTPRYLIKTRGQQVTLSCSPISGHRSVSWYQQTPGQGLQFLFEYFSETQRNKGNFPGRFSGRQFSNSRSEMNVSTLELGDSALYLCASSSYGQETQYFGPGTRLLVL.

DNA of the CDR3: TGTGCCATCAGTGAGCCTGGGACTCCCGCCTGGGATGAGCAGTTCTTC. This codes for CAISEPGTPAWDEQFF. The chain is built from TRBV10-3 and TRBJ2-1, with TRBD2 as a possible D gene (6 bases). Germline V gene data show CDR1 as ENHRY and CDR2 as SYGVKD. V was cut by 2 bases and J by 8 bases, with 19 bases left in between. The CDR3 has 16 amino acids.

The chain is built from TRBV5-1 and TRBJ2-7; D might be TRBD2 (7 bases). V gave up 4 bases and J gave up 5 bases, with 22 bases separating them. Germline V gene sequence: CDR1 SGHRS, CDR2 YFSETQ. The CDR3 is made up of 16 amino acids. CDR3: CASSTGMGAGADEQYF. CDR3 nucleotide sequence: TGCGCCAGCAGCACGGGGATGGGGGCGGGAGCCGACGAGCAGTACTTC.

This clone was counted once. The chain employs TRBV7-9 and TRBJ1-5; 8 nucleotides align to TRBD1. The CDR3 is 14 amino acids. The germline V gene has CDR1 SEHNR and CDR2 FQNEAQ (reference sequence). V was clipped by 8 bases and J by 5 bases; unmatched bases: 8. In nucleotides, the CDR3 is TGTGCCAGCGTACGAGGACAGGGCGATCAGCCCCAGCATTTT. As protein: CASVRGQGDQPQHF.